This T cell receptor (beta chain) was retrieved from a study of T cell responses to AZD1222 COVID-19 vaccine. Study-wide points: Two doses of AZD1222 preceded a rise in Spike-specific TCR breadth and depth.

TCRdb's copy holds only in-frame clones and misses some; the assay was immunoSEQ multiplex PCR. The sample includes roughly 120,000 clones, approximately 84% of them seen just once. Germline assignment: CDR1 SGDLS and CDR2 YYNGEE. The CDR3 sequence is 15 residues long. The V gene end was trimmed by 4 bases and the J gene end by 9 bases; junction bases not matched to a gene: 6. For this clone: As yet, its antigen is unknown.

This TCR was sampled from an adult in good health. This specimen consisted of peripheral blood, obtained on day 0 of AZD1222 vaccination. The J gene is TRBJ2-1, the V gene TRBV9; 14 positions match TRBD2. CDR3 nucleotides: TGTGCCAGCAGCTTCGGGACTAGCGGGAGTTTTGAGCAGTTCTTC. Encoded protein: CASSFGTSGSFEQFF.